Presented here are 28 T cell receptor beta chains from one specimen sequenced in a study of human T cells and chemical hapten exposure (dated by TCRdb to the early 2020s). The library was produced with RACE. Sequenced on a NextSeq 500. TCRdb's own reprocessing of the public reads used fastp at Q25 and MiXCR and kept productive beta chains. Entries are consolidated by CDR3 protein sequence, retaining the most common genes and DNA. Recorded for this sample are about 84,000 distinct CDR3 sequences; 10% to 11% of them occurred a single time. 3% to 4% of the sample lies in the top ten. This specimen's time point label, per the study, means: patch test 3, about 24 weeks after DPC sensitization. The treatment or condition label on this specimen signifies: therapeutic diphenylcyclopropenone sensitization with weekly scalp DPC. Sequencing used whole blood, obtained in connection with sensitization to the hapten diphenylcyclopropenone (DPC). The receptors here all came from a woman aged 50 to 65 with alopecia areata. Some clones in this sample may be carry-over from other donors' samples.

This chain uses TRBV7-3 with TRBJ1-1; 8 nucleotides agree with TRBD1. Germline loops: CDR1 SGHTA, CDR2 FQGTGA. The CDR3 consists of 15 residues. V shed 4 bases and J 5 bases; nucleotides not matched to a gene: 9. CDR3 residues: CASSSTDRERTEAFF. CDR3 DNA: TGTGCCAGCAGCTCCACGGACAGGGAACGGACTGAAGCTTTCTTT.

The chain has TRBV19 and TRBJ2-1; D ambiguous. Germline lookup yields CDR1 LNHDA and CDR2 SQIVND (reference sequence). The CDR3 has 13 amino acids. Trimming stripped 2 bases from V and 5 bases from J, with 7 bases between. The CDR3 reads CASSILLHNEQFF. In DNA, the CDR3 is TGTGCCAGTAGTATATTACTACACAATGAGCAGTTCTTC.

This clonotype appeared a few times. The chain employs TRBV18 and TRBJ2-2; D unresolved. The CDR3 totals 16 residues. The germline V gene has CDR1 KGHSH and CDR2 LQKENI. The ends were cut back, 3 bases at V and 2 bases at J, with 13 bases in the middle. The CDR3 DNA reads as TGTGCCAGCTCACCCGCCTGGAGAAGAAACACCGGGGAGCTGTTTTTT. This codes for CASSPAWRRNTGELFF.

This clonotype was counted ten times or more. The chain couples TRBV7-8 to TRBJ2-3, with D perhaps TRBD2 (5 bases). The V end was cut by 5 bases, the J end by 8 bases, with 11 bases between. Germline CDR1 is SGHVS and CDR2 is FQNEAQ. The CDR3 totals 12 residues. The CDR3 DNA is TGTGCCAGCAGCCCGACGGGGTTTACGCAGTATTTT. The encoded protein is CASSPTGFTQYF.

The V and J genes are TRBV29-1 and TRBJ2-2; D is perhaps TRBD1 or TRBD2 (5 bases each). V dropped 4 bases and J dropped 6 bases, with 12 bases sitting between them. The CDR3 covers 13 residues. Germline CDR1 reads SQVTM; CDR2 reads ANQGSEA. CDR3 bases: TGCAGCGTTGCGAAGACAGCGGCCGGGGAGCTGTTTTTT. Its translation is CSVAKTAAGELFF.

The chain links TRBV2 to TRBJ2-1, with 7 bases aligning to TRBD1. CDR3 length: 14 residues. The germline CDR1 and CDR2 sequences are SNHLY and FYNNEI. Trimming at V came to 5 bases and at J to 3 bases, leaving 4 bases not matched to a gene. The CDR3 DNA follows: TGTGCCAGCAGTCGGGCAGGGGGCTACAATGAGCAGTTCTTC. As protein: CASSRAGGYNEQFF.

This clonotype was counted only a few times. V usage is TRBV29-1 and J usage is TRBJ2-3; D remains ambiguous. The germline CDR1 and CDR2 sequences are SQVTM and ANQGSEA. This CDR3 has 10 amino acids. Trimming cost V 4 bases and J 6 bases, with 5 bases left between them. DNA for the CDR3: TGCAGCGTTGTCCCCGATACGCAGTATTTT. Protein sequence: CSVVPDTQYF.

The J gene is TRBJ2-7, the V gene TRBV28; D unclear. The germline CDR1 and CDR2 sequences are MDHEN and SYDVKM. V dropped 3 bases and J dropped 5 bases, with 14 bases sitting between them. The CDR3 is 14 amino acids. In DNA, the CDR3 is TGTGCCAGCAGTTTTCCACGAGAGAGGCACGAGCAGTACTTC. It yields the protein CASSFPRERHEQYF. The full variable domain, rest sourced from reference TRBV28 and TRBJ2-7, is DVKVTQSSRYLVKRTGEKVFLECVQDMDHENMFWYRQDPGLGLRLIYFSYDVKMKEKGDIPEGYSVSREKKERFSLILESASTNQTSMYLCASSFPRERHEQYFGPGTRLTVT.

This clonotype was detected ten times or more. This rearrangement joins TRBV18 to TRBJ1-1; D is undetermined. Germline loops: CDR1 KGHSH, CDR2 LQKENI. The CDR3 length is 11 residues. The ends were cut back, 3 bases at V and 8 bases at J, with 7 bases in the middle. This chain's CDR3 is CASSPWPEAFF. The CDR3 DNA reads TGTGCCAGCTCACCCTGGCCCGAAGCTTTCTTT.

The chain recombines TRBV12-3 or TRBV12-4 with TRBJ1-2; 9 nucleotides line up with TRBD1. The CDR3 extends over 16 amino acids. The V and J ends lost 1 base and 4 bases, in that order; junction bases with no gene match: 7. The CDR3 DNA sequence: TGTGCCAGCAGTTTAGAGGGACAGGGCCTGGGCTATGGCTACACCTTC. Protein: CASSLEGQGLGYGYTF.

J is TRBJ2-1 and V is TRBV12-3 or TRBV12-4; unclear D gene. Trimming stripped 7 bases from V and 6 bases from J, with 7 bases between. This CDR3 region has 11 residues. The CDR3 sequence: CASTRFNEQFF. The CDR3 DNA reads as TGTGCCAGCACCCGGTTCAATGAGCAGTTCTTC.

J is TRBJ2-1 and V is TRBV5-5, with TRBD2 identical over 12 bases. The germline CDR1 and CDR2 sequences are SGHKS and YYEKEE (reference sequence). The CDR3 totals 15 residues. V lost 2 bases and J lost 6; bases outside the gene matches: 3. In nucleotides, the CDR3 is TGTGCCAGCAGCTTTGAACTAGCGGGAGGCAATGAGCAGTTCTTC. It specifies CASSFELAGGNEQFF.

At least ten counts were recorded for this clonotype. The V gene is TRBV11-2, the J gene TRBJ2-1; D may be TRBD1 or TRBD2 (5 bases each). The CDR3 runs to 11 residues. The germline CDR1 and CDR2 sequences are SGHAT and FQNNGV. V lost 4 bases and J lost 7, with 5 bases in between. CDR3 in DNA: TGTGCCAGCAGCTGGGGGAATGAGCAGTTCTTC. Translating gives CASSWGNEQFF. Together with reference TRBV11-2 and TRBJ2-1, the CDR3 gives the full variable domain: EAGVAQSPRYKIIEKRQSVAFWCNPISGHATLYWYQQILGQGPKLLIQFQNNGVVDDSQLPKDRFSAERLKGVDSTLKIQPAKLEDSAVYLCASSWGNEQFFGPGTRLTVL.

This clonotype was picked up many times. The J gene is TRBJ1-5, the V gene TRBV3-2; TRBD1 reflects the table's D call only, with no check against the DNA. TRBV3-2 is a pseudogene segment. CDR3 length equals 16 residues. The CDR3 is CASSPRPGQSNQPQHF. As DNA, the CDR3 is TGTGCCAGCAGCCCACGGCCGGGACAGAGTAATCAGCCCCAGCATTTT.

This chain joins TRBV19 and TRBJ2-3; TRBD1 matches 10 bases. The germline V gene has CDR1 LNHDA and CDR2 SQIVND (reference sequence). J lost 5 bases, V lost 7 bases, and 9 bases had no gene match. CDR3 length equals 15 residues. The CDR3 bases are TGTGCCAGTACTCCGGGACAGGGGCTCGGAGATACGCAGTATTTT. Protein: CASTPGQGLGDTQYF.

This clonotype was counted many times. This rearrangement joins TRBV27 to TRBJ2-3, with D perhaps TRBD2 (5 bases). Germline V gives CDR1 MNHEY, CDR2 SMNVEV (reference sequence). The CDR3 sequence is 18 residues long. Trimming stripped 5 bases from V and 0 bases from J, with 21 bases between. The CDR3 spells CASSPEHPLGGSTDTQYF. CDR3 sequence (DNA): TGTGCCAGCAGTCCGGAACACCCTTTGGGCGGGAGCACAGATACGCAGTATTTT.

V and J are TRBV20-1 and TRBJ2-3; D may be TRBD2 (6 bases). The germline V gene has CDR1 DFQATT and CDR2 SNEGSKA (reference sequence). Trimming stripped 4 bases from V and 0 bases from J, with 11 bases between. The CDR3 extends over 14 amino acids. As DNA, the CDR3 is TGCAGTGCTAACAAGGGGACTAGCACAGATACGCAGTATTTT. The encoded protein is CSANKGTSTDTQYF.

At least ten counts were recorded for this clonotype. This rearrangement joins TRBV2 to TRBJ1-5, with D uncertain. CDR1 is SNHLY, CDR2 FYNNEI, per germline. V lost 6 bases to trimming and J lost 7 bases, with 13 bases between them. This CDR3 has 13 amino acids. The CDR3 region is CASRPGFGQPQHF. Here the CDR3 DNA reads TGTGCCAGCAGACCGGGGTTTGGGCAGCCCCAGCATTTT. Full variable domain (remainder filled in from reference TRBV2 and TRBJ1-5): EPEVTQTPSHQVTQMGQEVILRCVPISNHLYFYWYRQILGQKVEFLVSFYNNEISEKSEIFDDQFSVERPDGSNFTLKIRSTKLEDSAMYFCASRPGFGQPQHFGDGTRLSIL.

This clonotype came up many times. The V call is TRBV5-4, the J call TRBJ2-3; TRBD1 matches 8 bases. Germline CDR1 is SGHNT and CDR2 is YYREEE (reference sequence). The CDR3 runs to 16 residues. With V trimmed by 3 bases and J by 2 bases, 8 bases remained unmatched. CDR3 sequence: CASSSRGQGITDTQYF. The CDR3 DNA sequence: TGTGCCAGCAGCTCCCGCGGACAGGGTATCACAGATACGCAGTATTTT. The whole variable domain, remainder taken from reference TRBV5-4 and TRBJ2-3, is ETGVTQSPTHLIKTRGQQVTLRCSSQSGHNTVSWYQQALGQGPQFIFQYYREEENGRGNFPPRFSGLQFPNYSSELNVNALELDDSALYLCASSSRGQGITDTQYFGPGTRLTVL.

There are a few counts of this clonotype. The rearrangement uses TRBV12-5 and TRBJ2-7; possible D gene TRBD1, 6 bases. Trimming stripped 5 bases from V and 6 bases from J, with 14 bases between. Germline V gene lookup returns CDR1 LGHNT and CDR2 FRNRAP. The CDR3 contains 13 residues. The CDR3 bases are TGTGCTAGTGGTCCCGGACAGTTCCCCGAGCAGTACTTC. Translated, it gives CASGPGQFPEQYF.

The chain links TRBV30 to TRBJ1-5, with unresolved D. Trimming took 2 bases from V and 5 from J, leaving 10 bases between them. CDR3 length: 13 residues. Germline CDR1 reads GTSNPN; CDR2 reads SVGIG (reference sequence). As DNA, the CDR3 is TGTGCCTGGAGTAACGGGAAGGATCAGCCCCAGCATTTT. It translates to CAWSNGKDQPQHF.

V is TRBV7-2 and J is TRBJ2-3; 8 nucleotides align to TRBD1. Germline CDR1 is SGHTA and CDR2 is FQGNSA. CDR3 size: 17 residues. J was trimmed by 6 bases and V by 2 bases; bases with no gene match: 13. The DNA of the CDR3 is TGTGCCAGCAGCTTATTTGGGACAGGCGGAGGGAAGGATACGCAGTATTTT. Its translation: CASSLFGTGGGKDTQYF.

This clonotype was seen only a few times. The chain recombines TRBV29-1 with TRBJ2-7; 8 bases align to TRBD2. V was pared by 6 bases and J by 0 bases, with 16 bases of the junction left unmatched. The germline gives CDR1 SQVTM, CDR2 ANQGSEA. This CDR3 is built from 17 residues. The CDR3: CSVGPTAGGPSSYEQYF. As DNA, the CDR3 is TGCAGCGTCGGACCCACGGCGGGAGGACCGAGCTCCTACGAGCAGTACTTC.

This clonotype was detected only a few times. V is TRBV9 and J is TRBJ2-7; TRBD2 might be the D (6 bases). This CDR3 is built from 13 residues. Trimming shortened V by 3 bases and J by 1 base, and 8 bases separated the two germline ends. The germline V gene has CDR1 SGDLS and CDR2 YYNGEE. The CDR3 nucleotides read TGTGCCAGCAGCGCCGGGAGTTCCTACGAGCAGTACTTC. Translation: CASSAGSSYEQYF.

At least ten counts were recorded for this clonotype. The chain carries TRBV6-6 and TRBJ2-3; tentatively, D is TRBD1 (5 bases). The germline V and J ends were trimmed by 2 bases and 3 bases, with 12 bases remaining between them. CDR1 is MNHNY, CDR2 SVGAGI, per germline (reference sequence). The CDR3 is 15 amino acids. The CDR3 DNA reads TGTGCCAGCAGTTACCCCAAGACAGCGACAGATACGCAGTATTTT. Its protein is CASSYPKTATDTQYF.

This clonotype was seen at least ten times. DNA of the CDR3: TGCAGCGGGGGATCGGGTGAAAAACTGTTTTTT. Its protein is CSGGSGEKLFF. The chain uses TRBV29-1 and TRBJ1-4; D gene uncertain. This CDR3 is 11 amino acids long. Deletions cut 7 bases from V and 7 bases from J, with 10 bases between. CDR1 and CDR2 from the germline V gene are SQVTM and ANQGSEA.

This clonotype was seen only a few times. The rearrangement links TRBV5-1 to TRBJ2-1; 7 bases are shared with TRBD1. The germline CDR1 and CDR2 sequences are SGHRS and YFSETQ. This CDR3 has 17 residues. J gave up 5 bases and V 0 bases, and 11 bases lay outside the gene matches. CDR3 residues: CASSLAGQRRGHNEQFF. CDR3 in DNA: TGCGCCAGCAGCTTGGCCGGGCAGCGAAGGGGGCACAATGAGCAGTTCTTC.

This clonotype appeared many times. The chain recombines TRBV5-1 with TRBJ1-1; no reliable D call. The CDR3 is 16 residues long. V was clipped by 1 base and J by 0 bases, with 13 bases between them. CDR1 SGHRS and CDR2 YFSETQ come from the germline V gene. The CDR3 reads CASSLRADSLNTEAFF. CDR3 DNA: TGCGCCAGCAGCTTGAGGGCGGACTCACTGAACACTGAAGCTTTCTTT.